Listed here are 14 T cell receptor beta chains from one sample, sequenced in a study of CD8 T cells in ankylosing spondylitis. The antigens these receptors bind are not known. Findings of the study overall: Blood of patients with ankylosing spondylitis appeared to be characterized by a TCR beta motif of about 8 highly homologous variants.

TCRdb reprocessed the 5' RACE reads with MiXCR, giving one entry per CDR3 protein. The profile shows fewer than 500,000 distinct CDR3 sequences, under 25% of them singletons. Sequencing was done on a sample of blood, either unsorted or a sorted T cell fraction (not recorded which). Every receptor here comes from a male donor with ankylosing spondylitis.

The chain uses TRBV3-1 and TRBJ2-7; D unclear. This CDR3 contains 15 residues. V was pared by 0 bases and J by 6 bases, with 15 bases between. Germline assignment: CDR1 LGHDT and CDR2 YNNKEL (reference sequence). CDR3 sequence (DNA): TGTGCCAGCAGCCAAGATATAGGACGTTACGGCGAGCAGTACTTC. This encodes CASSQDIGRYGEQYF.

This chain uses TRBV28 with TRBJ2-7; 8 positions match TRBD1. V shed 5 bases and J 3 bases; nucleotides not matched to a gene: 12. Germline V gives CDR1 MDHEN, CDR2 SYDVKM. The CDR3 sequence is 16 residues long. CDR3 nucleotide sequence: TGTGCCAGCAGTAGTCCTAAAAGAGACAGGGGCTACGAGCAGTACTTC. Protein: CASSSPKRDRGYEQYF.

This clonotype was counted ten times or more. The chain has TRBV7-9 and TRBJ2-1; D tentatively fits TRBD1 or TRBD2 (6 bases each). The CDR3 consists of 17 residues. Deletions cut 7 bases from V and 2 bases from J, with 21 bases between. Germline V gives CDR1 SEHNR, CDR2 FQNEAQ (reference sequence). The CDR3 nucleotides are TGTGCCAGCACCCCTAGGGGCGGGACACGCACCTACAATGAGCAGTTCTTC. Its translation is CASTPRGGTRTYNEQFF.

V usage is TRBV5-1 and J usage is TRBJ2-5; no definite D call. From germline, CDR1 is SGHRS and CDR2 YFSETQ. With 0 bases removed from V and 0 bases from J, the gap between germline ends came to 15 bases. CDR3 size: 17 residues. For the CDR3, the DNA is TGCGCCAGCAGCTTGGCCGGTACGAGGAGCGACCAAGAGACCCAGTACTTC. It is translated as CASSLAGTRSDQETQYF.

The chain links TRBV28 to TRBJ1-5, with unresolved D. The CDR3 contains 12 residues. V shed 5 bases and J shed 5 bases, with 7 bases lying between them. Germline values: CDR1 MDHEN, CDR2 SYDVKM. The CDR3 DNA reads TGTGCCAGCAGTCCCGCCCATCAGCCCCAGCATTTT. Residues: CASSPAHQPQHF.

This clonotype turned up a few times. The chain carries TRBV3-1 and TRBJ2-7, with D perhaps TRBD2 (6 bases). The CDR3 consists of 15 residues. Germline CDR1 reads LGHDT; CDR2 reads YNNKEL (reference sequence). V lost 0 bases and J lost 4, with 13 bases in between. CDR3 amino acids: CASSQDLRGGYEQYF. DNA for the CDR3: TGTGCCAGCAGCCAAGACCTGCGGGGTGGGTACGAGCAGTACTTC.

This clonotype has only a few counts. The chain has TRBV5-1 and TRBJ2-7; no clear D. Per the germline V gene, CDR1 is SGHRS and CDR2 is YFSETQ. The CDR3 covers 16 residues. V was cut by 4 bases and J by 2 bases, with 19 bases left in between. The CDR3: CASSLYPPGRTYEQYF. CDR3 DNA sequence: TGCGCCAGCAGCCTATACCCCCCCGGGCGAACCTACGAGCAGTACTTC.

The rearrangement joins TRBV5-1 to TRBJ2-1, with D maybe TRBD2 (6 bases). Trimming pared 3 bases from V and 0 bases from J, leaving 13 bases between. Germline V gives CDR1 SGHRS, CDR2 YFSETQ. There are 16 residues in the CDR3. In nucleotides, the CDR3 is TGCGCCAGCAGCTCCTCTAGCGCTAGCTCCTACAATGAGCAGTTCTTC. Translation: CASSSSSASSYNEQFF.

CDR3 protein: CATSSPDPGVEQFF. For the CDR3, the DNA is TGTGCCACCAGCTCCCCCGACCCAGGGGTTGAGCAGTTCTTC. V is TRBV15 and J is TRBJ2-1, with a weak D call TRBD1 (6 bases). V was pared by 5 bases and J by 9 bases, with 17 bases between. This CDR3 has 14 residues. CDR1 is LNHNV, CDR2 YYDKDF, per germline (reference sequence).

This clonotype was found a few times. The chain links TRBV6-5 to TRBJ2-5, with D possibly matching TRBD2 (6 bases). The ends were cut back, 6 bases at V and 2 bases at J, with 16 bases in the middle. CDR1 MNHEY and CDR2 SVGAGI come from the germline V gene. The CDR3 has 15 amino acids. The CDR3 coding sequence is TGTGCCAGCAGCCACTCGGGACTTTCTCAAGAGACCCAGTACTTC. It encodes CASSHSGLSQETQYF.

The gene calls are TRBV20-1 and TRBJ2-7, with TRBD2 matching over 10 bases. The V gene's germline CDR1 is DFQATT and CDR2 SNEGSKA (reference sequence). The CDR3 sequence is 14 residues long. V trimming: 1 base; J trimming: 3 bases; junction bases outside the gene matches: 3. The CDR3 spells CSARGLAGDYEQYF. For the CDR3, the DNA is TGCAGTGCTAGAGGTCTAGCGGGAGACTACGAGCAGTACTTC.

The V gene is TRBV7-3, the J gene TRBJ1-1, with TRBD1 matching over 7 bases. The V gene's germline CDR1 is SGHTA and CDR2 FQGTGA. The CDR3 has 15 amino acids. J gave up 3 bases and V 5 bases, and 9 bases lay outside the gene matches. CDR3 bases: TGTGCCAGCAGCCCACGTGGACAGGCAGACACTGAAGCTTTCTTT. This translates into CASSPRGQADTEAFF.

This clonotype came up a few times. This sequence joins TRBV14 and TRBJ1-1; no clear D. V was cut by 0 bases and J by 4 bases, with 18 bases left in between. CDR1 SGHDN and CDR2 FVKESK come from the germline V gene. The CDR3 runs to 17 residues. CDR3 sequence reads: CASSQDSQVPPPTEAFF. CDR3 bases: TGTGCCAGCAGCCAAGACTCGCAGGTTCCGCCCCCCACTGAAGCTTTCTTT.

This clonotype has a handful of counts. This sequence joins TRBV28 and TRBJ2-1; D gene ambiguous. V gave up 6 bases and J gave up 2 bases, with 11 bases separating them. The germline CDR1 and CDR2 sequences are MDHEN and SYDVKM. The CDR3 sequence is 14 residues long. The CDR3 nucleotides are TGTGCCAGCAGACCGTTTTTGGCCTACAATGAGCAGTTCTTC. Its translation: CASRPFLAYNEQFF.